One and the same sample provided the 11 T cell receptor beta chains below, sequenced in a study of control samples from healthy donors and cancer patients. The repertoire was sequenced with immunoSEQ multiplex PCR; TCRdb's copy has only in-frame clones and lacks some. The repertoire holds around 51,000 clones, with about 80% as singletons. The sequencing input was blood. The receptors were sampled from a man aged 65 to 79 in good health.

J is TRBJ2-1 and V is TRBV20-1; 10 bases are a match to TRBD2. Looked up from germline, CDR1 is DFQATT and CDR2 is SNEGSKA (reference sequence). This CDR3 spans 13 amino acids. J was trimmed by 8 bases and V by 3 bases; bases with no gene match: 4. CDR3 loop: CSASALAGDEQFF. The CDR3 DNA reads as TGCAGTGCTAGTGCGCTAGCGGGAGATGAGCAGTTCTTC.

The chain combines TRBV19 with TRBJ2-1; maybe TRBD2 (6 bases). Germline CDR1 reads LNHDA; CDR2 reads SQIVND (reference sequence). The length of the CDR3 is 14 residues. With 1 base removed from V and 8 bases from J, the gap between germline ends came to 12 bases. CDR3 sequence (DNA): TGTGCCAGTAGTATAGTTAAGGAGGGATATGAGCAGTTCTTC. This sequence encodes CASSIVKEGYEQFF.

This chain links TRBV2 with TRBJ2-5, with 8 bases matching TRBD2. J gave up 2 bases and V 7 bases, and 3 bases lay outside the gene matches. The germline V gene encodes CDR1 SNHLY and CDR2 FYNNEI. This CDR3 contains 13 residues. The DNA for the CDR3 is TGTGCCAGCAATCGGGGGGGGCAAGAGACCCAGTACTTC. This translates into CASNRGGQETQYF.

The rearrangement joins TRBV7-8 to TRBJ2-1; TRBD2 matches 8 bases. The germline CDR1 and CDR2 sequences are SGHVS and FQNEAQ. This CDR3 comprises 15 residues. With V trimmed by 1 base and J by 4 bases, 3 bases remained unmatched. This CDR3 reads CASSLGASGYNEQFF. DNA for the CDR3: TGTGCCAGCAGCTTAGGGGCTAGCGGGTACAATGAGCAGTTCTTC. Full variable domain (outside the CDR3, taken from reference TRBV7-8 and TRBJ2-1): GAGVSQSPRYKVAKRGQDVALRCDPISGHVSLFWYQQALGQGPEFLTYFQNEAQLDKSGLPSDRFFAERPEGSVSTLKIQRTQQEDSAVYLCASSLGASGYNEQFFGPGTRLTVL.

Points on this clone: The junction departs from germline at one end; a sequencing error may be responsible. This chain uses TRBV28 with TRBJ1-4, with D tentatively TRBD1 (5 bases). Germline-derived CDR1 and CDR2 are MDHEN and SYDVKM. This CDR3 is 11 amino acids long. The CDR3 sequence is CASSSLGRALF. The CDR3 DNA reads TGTGCCAGCAGTTCGCTCGGCAGGGCCCTTTTT.

The gene calls are TRBV12-3 or TRBV12-4 and TRBJ1-1; the D is unclear. Trimming shortened V by 1 base and J by 6 bases, and 3 bases separated the two germline ends. The CDR3 has 11 amino acids. The CDR3 nucleotides read TGTGCCAGCAGTTTAGGACCTGAAGCTTTCTTT. This codes for CASSLGPEAFF.

The chain links TRBV9 to TRBJ2-2; weak D call: TRBD1 (5 bases). The germline CDR1 and CDR2 sequences are SGDLS and YYNGEE. The V end lost 6 bases, the J end lost 2 bases, and 17 bases lay between the germline ends. The CDR3 contains 16 residues. The CDR3 coding sequence is TGTGCCAGCACCGAAAGTCGGACACCAAACACCGGGGAGCTGTTTTTT. It is translated as CASTESRTPNTGELFF.

The chain uses TRBV7-2 and TRBJ1-1; D is ambiguous. With 3 bases removed from V and 1 base from J, the gap between germline ends came to 9 bases. Germline V CDR1 and CDR2: SGHTA, FQGNSA. There are 14 residues in the CDR3. The CDR3 here is CASSFFRGNTEAFF. The CDR3 nucleotides are TGTGCCAGCAGCTTCTTCCGGGGGAACACTGAAGCTTTCTTT. The full variable domain, its missing parts supplied by reference TRBV7-2 and TRBJ1-1, is GAGVSQSPSNKVTEKGKDVELRCDPISGHTALYWYRQSLGQGLEFLIYFQGNSAPDKSGLPSDRFSAERTGGSVSTLTIQRTQQEDSAVYLCASSFFRGNTEAFFGQGTRLTVV.

The J gene is TRBJ2-5, the V gene TRBV7-9; no firm D call. Germline CDR1 is SEHNR and CDR2 is FQNEAQ (reference sequence). The V and J ends lost 2 bases and 5 bases respectively, with 9 bases between them. CDR3 length: 13 amino acids. The CDR3 coding sequence is TGTGCCAGCAGCTTATCAGTGTTGGAGACCCAGTACTTC. Residues: CASSLSVLETQYF.

This chain uses TRBV30 with TRBJ2-5, with D perhaps TRBD2 (5 bases). V was pared by 0 bases and J by 7 bases, with 18 bases between. The CDR3 is 15 amino acids. Germline lookup yields CDR1 GTSNPN and CDR2 SVGIG (reference sequence). The CDR3 nucleotides read TGTGCCTGGAGTGTACACGGGAACCTTTACGCGACCCAGTACTTC. Encoded protein: CAWSVHGNLYATQYF.

The chain is built from TRBV6-5 and TRBJ1-4, with D tentatively TRBD1 (5 bases). This CDR3 is 14 amino acids long. From germline, CDR1 is MNHEY and CDR2 SVGAGI. The germline V and J ends were trimmed by 1 base and 8 bases, with 11 bases remaining between them. CDR3 sequence: CASSYYQGGEKLFF. CDR3 coding DNA: TGTGCCAGCAGTTACTACCAGGGCGGGGAAAAACTGTTTTTT.